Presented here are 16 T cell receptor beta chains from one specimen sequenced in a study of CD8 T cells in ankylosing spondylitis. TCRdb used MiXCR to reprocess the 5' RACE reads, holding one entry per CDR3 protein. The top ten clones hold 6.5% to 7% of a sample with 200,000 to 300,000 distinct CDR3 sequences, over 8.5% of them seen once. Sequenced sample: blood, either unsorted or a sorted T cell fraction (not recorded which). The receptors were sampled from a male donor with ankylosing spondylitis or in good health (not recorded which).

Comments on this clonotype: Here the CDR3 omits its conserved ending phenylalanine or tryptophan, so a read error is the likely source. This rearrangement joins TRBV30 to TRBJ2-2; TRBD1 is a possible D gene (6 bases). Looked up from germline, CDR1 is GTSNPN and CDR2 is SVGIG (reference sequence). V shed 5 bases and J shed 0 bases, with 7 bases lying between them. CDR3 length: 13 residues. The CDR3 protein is CAWGGPNTGELFS. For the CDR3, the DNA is TGTGCCTGGGGGGGCCCGAACACCGGGGAGCTGTTTTCT.

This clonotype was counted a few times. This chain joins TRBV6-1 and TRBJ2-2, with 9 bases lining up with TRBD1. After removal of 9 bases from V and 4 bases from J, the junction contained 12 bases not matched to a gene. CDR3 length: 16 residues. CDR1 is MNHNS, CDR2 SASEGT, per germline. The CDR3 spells CASSKGDRAFTGELFF. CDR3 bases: TGTGCCAGTTCAAAGGGGGACAGGGCATTCACCGGGGAGCTGTTTTTT.

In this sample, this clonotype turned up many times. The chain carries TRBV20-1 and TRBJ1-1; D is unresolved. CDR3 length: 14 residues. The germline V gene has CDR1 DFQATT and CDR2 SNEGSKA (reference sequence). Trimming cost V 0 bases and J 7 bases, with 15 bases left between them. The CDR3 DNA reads TGCAGTGCTAGAGAAGGGCGAGGTCATCTTGAAGCTTTCTTT. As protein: CSAREGRGHLEAFF.

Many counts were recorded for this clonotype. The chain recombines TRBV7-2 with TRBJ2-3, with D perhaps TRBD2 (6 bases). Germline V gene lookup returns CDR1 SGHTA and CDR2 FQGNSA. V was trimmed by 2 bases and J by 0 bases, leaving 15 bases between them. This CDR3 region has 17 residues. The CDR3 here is CASSLKLGGFSTDTQYF. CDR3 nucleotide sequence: TGTGCCAGCAGCTTAAAGCTCGGGGGATTTAGCACAGATACGCAGTATTTT.

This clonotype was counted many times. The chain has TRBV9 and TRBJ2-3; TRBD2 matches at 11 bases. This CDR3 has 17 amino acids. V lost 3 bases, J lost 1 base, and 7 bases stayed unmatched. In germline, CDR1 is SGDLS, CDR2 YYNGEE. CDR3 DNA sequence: TGTGCCAGCAGCGGGATTAGCGGGAGGGCTGGCACAGATACGCAGTATTTT. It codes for CASSGISGRAGTDTQYF.

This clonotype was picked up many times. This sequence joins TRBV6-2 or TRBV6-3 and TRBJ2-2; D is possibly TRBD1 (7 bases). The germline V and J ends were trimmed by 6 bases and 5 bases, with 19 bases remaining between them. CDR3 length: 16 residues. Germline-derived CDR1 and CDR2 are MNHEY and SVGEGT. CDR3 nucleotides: TGTGCCAGCAGCACGGACAGGAGGGGTTATACCGGGGAGCTGTTTTTT. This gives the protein CASSTDRRGYTGELFF.

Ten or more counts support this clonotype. The CDR3 here is CASSDYRASTEAFF. The CDR3 DNA sequence: TGCGCCAGCAGTGACTACAGGGCATCCACTGAAGCTTTCTTT. The V gene is TRBV10-2, the J gene TRBJ1-1; D possibly corresponds to TRBD1 (6 bases). There are 14 residues in the CDR3. Germline loops: CDR1 WSHSY, CDR2 SAAADI. V lost 3 bases to trimming and J lost 4 bases, with 12 bases between them.

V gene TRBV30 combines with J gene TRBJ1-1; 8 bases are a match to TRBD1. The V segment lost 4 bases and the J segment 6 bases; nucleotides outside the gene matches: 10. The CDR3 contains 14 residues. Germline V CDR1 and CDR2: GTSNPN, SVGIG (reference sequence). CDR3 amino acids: CAWTPTGVRAEAFF. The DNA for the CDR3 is TGTGCCTGGACTCCGACAGGGGTGAGGGCTGAAGCTTTCTTT.

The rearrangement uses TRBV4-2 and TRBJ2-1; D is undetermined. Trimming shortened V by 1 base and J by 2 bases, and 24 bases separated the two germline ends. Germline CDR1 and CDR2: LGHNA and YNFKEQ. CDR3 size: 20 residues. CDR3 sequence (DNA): TGTGCCAGCAGCCAAGTGTTGGCAGCCGGAACTCCCAAAACCTACAATGAGCAGTTCTTC. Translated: CASSQVLAAGTPKTYNEQFF.

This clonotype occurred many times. The CDR3 coding sequence is TGTGCCAGCAGCCCTCCCGGGACAACGTATGGCTACACCTTC. Amino acid sequence: CASSPPGTTYGYTF. The chain recombines TRBV7-8 with TRBJ1-2; possibly TRBD1 for D (6 bases). Germline CDR1 is SGHVS and CDR2 is FQNEAQ. The CDR3 sequence is 14 residues long. V lost 5 bases and J lost 5, with 15 bases in between.

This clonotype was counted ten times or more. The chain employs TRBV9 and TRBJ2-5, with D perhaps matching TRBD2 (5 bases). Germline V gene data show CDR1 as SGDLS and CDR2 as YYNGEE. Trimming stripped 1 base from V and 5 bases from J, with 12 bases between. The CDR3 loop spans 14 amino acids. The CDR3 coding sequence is TGTGCCAGCAGCGTACGGGGTGGAGTGGAGACCCAGTACTTC. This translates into CASSVRGGVETQYF. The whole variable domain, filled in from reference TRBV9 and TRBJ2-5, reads DSGVTQTPKHLITATGQRVTLRCSPRSGDLSVYWYQQSLDQGLQFLIQYYNGEERAKGNILERFSAQQFPDLHSELNLSSLELGDSALYFCASSVRGGVETQYFGPGTRLLVL.

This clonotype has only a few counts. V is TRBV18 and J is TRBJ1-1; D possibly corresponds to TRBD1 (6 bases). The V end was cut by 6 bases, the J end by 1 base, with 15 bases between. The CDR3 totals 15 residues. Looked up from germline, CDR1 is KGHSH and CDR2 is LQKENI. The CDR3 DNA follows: TGTGCCAGCTCTGCACAGGGTGGGAGGAACACTGAAGCTTTCTTT. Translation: CASSAQGGRNTEAFF.

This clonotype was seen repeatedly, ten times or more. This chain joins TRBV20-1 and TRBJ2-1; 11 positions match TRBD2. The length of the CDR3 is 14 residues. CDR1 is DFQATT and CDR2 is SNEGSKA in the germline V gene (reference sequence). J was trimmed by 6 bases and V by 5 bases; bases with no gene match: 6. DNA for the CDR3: TGCAGTGCTGTAGCGGGAGGGGCGAGCAATGAGCAGTTCTTC. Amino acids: CSAVAGGASNEQFF.

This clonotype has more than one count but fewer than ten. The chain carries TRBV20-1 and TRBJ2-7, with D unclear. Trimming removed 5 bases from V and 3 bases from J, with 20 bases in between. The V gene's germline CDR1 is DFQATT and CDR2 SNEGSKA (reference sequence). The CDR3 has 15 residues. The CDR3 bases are TGCAGTGCTCACTCTCCGGCAGCTCCAGACTACGAGCAGTACTTC. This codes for CSAHSPAAPDYEQYF.

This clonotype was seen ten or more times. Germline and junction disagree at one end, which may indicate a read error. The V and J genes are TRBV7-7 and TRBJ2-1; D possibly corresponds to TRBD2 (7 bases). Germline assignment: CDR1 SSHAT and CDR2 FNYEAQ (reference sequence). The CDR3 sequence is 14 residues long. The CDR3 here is CASSLGGGPDEQFF. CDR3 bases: TGTGCTAGCAGCTTAGGGGGAGGGCCCGATGAGCAGTTCTTC.

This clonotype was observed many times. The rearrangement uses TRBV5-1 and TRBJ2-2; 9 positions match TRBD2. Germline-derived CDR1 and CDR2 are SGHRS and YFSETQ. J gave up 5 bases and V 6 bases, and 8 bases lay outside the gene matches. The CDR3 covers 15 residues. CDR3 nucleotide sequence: TGCGCCAGCACCTTCCTAGCGGGATCGACCGGGGAGCTGTTTTTT. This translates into CASTFLAGSTGELFF.